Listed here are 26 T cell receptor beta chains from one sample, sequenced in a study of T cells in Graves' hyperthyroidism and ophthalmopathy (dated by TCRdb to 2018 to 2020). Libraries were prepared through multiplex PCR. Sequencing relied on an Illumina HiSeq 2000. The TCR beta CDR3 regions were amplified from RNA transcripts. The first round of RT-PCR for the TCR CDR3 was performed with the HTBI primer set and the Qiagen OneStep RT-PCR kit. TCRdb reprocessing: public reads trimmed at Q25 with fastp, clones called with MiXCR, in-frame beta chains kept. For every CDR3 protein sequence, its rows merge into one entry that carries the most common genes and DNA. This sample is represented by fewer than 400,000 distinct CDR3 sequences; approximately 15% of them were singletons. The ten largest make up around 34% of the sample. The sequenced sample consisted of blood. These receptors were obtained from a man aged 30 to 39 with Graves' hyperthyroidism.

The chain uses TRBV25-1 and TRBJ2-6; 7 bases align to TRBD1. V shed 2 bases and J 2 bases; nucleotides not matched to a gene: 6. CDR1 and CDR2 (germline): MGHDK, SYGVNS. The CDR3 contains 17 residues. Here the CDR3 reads CASSEPNTGAGANVLTF. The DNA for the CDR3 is TGTGCCAGCAGTGAACCAAATACAGGGGCTGGGGCCAACGTCCTGACTTTC.

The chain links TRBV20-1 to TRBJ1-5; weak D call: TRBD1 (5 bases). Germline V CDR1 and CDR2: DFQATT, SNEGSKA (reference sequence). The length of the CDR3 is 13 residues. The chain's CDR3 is CSAGPPSNQPQHF. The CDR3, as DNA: TGCAGCGCGGGACCGCCTAGCAATCAGCCCCAGCATTTT.

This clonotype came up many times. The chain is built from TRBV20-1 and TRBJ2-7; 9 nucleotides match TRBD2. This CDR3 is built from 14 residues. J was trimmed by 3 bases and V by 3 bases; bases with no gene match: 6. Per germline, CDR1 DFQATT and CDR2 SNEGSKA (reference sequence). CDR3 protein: CSASIAGAGYEQYF. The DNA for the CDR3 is TGCAGTGCTAGTATAGCGGGAGCAGGCTACGAGCAGTACTTC.

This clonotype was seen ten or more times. The CDR3 sequence is CATQTGPLRSSYNEQFF. In DNA form, the CDR3 reads TGTGCCACCCAGACGGGCCCCCTACGGAGCTCCTACAATGAGCAGTTCTTC. J is TRBJ2-1 and V is TRBV2; no clear D gene. The germline V gene encodes CDR1 SNHLY and CDR2 FYNNEI. The CDR3 is 17 amino acids. Between the trimmed V and J ends, which lost 10 bases and 0 bases, there was a span of 22 bases.

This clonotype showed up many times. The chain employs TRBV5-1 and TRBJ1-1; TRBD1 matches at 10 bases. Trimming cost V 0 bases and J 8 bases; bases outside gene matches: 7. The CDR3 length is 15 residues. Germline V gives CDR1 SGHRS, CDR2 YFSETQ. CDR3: CASSLGGTGVNEAFF. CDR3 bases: TGCGCCAGCAGCTTGGGTGGGACAGGGGTTAACGAAGCTTTCTTT.

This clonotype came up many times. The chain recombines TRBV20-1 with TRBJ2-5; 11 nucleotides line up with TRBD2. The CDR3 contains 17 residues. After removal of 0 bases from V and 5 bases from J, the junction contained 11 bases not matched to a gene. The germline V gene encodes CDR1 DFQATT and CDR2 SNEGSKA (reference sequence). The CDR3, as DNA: TGCAGTGCTAGAGAGTGGGGTGTGACTAGCGGGACGGAGACCCAGTACTTC. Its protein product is CSAREWGVTSGTETQYF.

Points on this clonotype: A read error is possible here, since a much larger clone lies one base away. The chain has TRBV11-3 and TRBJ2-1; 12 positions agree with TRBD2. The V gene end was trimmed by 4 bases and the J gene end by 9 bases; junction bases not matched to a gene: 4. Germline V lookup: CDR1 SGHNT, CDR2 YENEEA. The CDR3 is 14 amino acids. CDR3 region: CASSSTSGSGEQFF. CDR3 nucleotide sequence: TGTGCCAGCAGCTCGACTAGCGGGAGCGGTGAGCAGTTCTTC.

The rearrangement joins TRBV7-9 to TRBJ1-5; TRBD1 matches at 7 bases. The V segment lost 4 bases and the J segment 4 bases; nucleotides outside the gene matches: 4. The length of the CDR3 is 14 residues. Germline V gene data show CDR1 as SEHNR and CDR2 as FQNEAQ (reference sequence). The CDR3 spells CASSSTGVNQPQHF. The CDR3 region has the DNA TGTGCCAGCAGCTCTACAGGGGTTAATCAGCCCCAGCATTTT.

The chain's CDR3 is CASSLTDRAQETQYF. The CDR3 region has the DNA TGTGCCAGCAGTTTAACGGACAGGGCCCAAGAGACCCAGTACTTC. The gene calls are TRBV6-2 or TRBV6-3 and TRBJ2-5; 8 positions agree with TRBD1. Germline V gene lookup returns CDR1 MNHEY and CDR2 SVGEGT. The V gene end was trimmed by 4 bases and the J gene end by 1 base; junction bases not matched to a gene: 5. The CDR3 covers 15 residues.

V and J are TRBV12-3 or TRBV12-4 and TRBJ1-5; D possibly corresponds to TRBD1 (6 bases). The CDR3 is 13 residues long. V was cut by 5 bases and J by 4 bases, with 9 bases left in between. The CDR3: CASSRQVNQPQHF. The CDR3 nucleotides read TGTGCCAGCAGTCGACAGGTTAATCAGCCCCAGCATTTT.

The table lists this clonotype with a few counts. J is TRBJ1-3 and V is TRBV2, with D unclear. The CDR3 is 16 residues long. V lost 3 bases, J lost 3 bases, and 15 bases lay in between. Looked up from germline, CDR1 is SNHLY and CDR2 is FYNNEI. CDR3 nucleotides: TGTGCCAGCAGTGAGTTCCTCCTTTCTCGTGGAAACACCATATATTTT. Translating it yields CASSEFLLSRGNTIYF. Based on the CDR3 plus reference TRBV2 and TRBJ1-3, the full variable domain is EPEVTQTPSHQVTQMGQEVILRCVPISNHLYFYWYRQILGQKVEFLVSFYNNEISEKSEIFDDQFSVERPDGSNFTLKIRSTKLEDSAMYFCASSEFLLSRGNTIYFGEGSWLTVV.

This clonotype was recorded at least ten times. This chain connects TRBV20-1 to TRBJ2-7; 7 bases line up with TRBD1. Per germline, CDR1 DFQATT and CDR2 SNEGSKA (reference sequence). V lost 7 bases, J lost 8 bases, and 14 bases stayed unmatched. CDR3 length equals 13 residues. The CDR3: CSGRRTGIVQQYF. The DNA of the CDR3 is TGCAGTGGTCGCCGGACAGGTATAGTGCAGCAGTACTTC.

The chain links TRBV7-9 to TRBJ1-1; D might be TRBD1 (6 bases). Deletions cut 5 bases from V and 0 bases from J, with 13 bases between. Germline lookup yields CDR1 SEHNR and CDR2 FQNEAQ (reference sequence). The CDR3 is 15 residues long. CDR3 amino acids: CASSAPDRLNTEAFF. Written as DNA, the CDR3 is TGTGCCAGCAGCGCTCCCGACAGGCTGAACACTGAAGCTTTCTTT.

The CDR3 DNA reads as TGTGCCAGCAGCCACTTAGCGGAATACACAGATACGCAGTATTTT. Translating gives CASSHLAEYTDTQYF. This chain joins TRBV14 and TRBJ2-3; D is possibly TRBD2 (6 bases). Trimming stripped 3 bases from V and 2 bases from J, with 12 bases between. The CDR3 totals 15 residues. The germline CDR1 and CDR2 sequences are SGHDN and FVKESK.

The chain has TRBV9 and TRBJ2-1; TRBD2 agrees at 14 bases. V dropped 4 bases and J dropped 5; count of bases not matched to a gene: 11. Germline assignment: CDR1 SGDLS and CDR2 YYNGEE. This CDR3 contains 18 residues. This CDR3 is CASSLSGTSGSKDNEQFF. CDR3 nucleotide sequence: TGTGCCAGCAGCCTTTCCGGGACTAGCGGGAGTAAGGACAATGAGCAGTTCTTC.

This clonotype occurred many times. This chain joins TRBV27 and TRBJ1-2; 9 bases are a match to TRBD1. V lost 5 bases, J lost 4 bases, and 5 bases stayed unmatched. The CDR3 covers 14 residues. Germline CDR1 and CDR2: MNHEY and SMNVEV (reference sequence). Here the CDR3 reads CASSAGQGPYGYTF. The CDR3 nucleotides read TGTGCCAGCAGTGCGGGACAGGGCCCCTATGGCTACACCTTC.

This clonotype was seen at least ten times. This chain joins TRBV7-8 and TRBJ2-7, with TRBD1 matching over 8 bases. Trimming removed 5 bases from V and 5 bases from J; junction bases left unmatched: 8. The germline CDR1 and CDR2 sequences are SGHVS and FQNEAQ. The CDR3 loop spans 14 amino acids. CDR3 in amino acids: CASSKDRAFHEQYF. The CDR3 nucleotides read TGTGCCAGCAGCAAGGACAGGGCTTTCCACGAGCAGTACTTC.

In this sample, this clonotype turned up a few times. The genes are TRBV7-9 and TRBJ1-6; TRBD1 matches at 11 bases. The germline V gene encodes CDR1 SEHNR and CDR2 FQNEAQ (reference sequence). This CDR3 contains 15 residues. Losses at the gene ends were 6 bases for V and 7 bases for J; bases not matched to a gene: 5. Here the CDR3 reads CASRYGQGANSPLHF. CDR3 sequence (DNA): TGTGCCAGCAGATACGGACAGGGGGCAAATTCACCCCTCCACTTT.

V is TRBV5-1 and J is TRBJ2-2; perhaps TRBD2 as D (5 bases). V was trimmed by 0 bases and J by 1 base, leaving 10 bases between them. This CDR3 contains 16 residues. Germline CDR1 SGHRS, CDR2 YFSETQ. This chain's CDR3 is CASSLDKRVNTGELFF. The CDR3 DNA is TGCGCCAGCAGCTTGGATAAGAGGGTGAACACCGGGGAGCTGTTTTTT.

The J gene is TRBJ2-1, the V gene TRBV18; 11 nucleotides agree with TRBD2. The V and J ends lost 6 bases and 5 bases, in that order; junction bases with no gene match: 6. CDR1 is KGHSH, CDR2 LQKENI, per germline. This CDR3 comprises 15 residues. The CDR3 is CASSRPGLADNEQFF. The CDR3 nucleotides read TGTGCCAGCTCGCGCCCGGGACTAGCGGACAATGAGCAGTTCTTC.

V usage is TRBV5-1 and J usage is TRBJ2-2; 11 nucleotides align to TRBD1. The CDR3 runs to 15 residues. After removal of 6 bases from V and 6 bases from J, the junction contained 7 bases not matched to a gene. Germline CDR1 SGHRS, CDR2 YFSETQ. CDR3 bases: TGCGCCAGCACCAGGACAGGGGGCTCCCCCGGGGAGCTGTTTTTT. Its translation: CASTRTGGSPGELFF.

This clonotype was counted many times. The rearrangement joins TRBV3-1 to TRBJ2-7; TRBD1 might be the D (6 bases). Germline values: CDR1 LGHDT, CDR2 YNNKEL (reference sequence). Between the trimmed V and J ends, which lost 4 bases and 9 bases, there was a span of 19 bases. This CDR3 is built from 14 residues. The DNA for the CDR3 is TGTGCCAGCAGCCCCGAAGGGATGGGACACCCGCAGTACTTC. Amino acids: CASSPEGMGHPQYF.

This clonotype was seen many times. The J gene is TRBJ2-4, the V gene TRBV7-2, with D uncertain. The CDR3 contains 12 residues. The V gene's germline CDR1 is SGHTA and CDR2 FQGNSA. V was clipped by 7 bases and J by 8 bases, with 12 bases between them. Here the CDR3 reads CASTNPADIQYF. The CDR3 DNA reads TGTGCCAGCACCAACCCCGCGGACATTCAGTACTTC. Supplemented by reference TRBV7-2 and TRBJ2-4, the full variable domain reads GAGVSQSPSNKVTEKGKDVELRCDPISGHTALYWYRQSLGQGLEFLIYFQGNSAPDKSGLPSDRFSAERTGGSVSTLTIQRTQQEDSAVYLCASTNPADIQYFGAGTRLSVL.

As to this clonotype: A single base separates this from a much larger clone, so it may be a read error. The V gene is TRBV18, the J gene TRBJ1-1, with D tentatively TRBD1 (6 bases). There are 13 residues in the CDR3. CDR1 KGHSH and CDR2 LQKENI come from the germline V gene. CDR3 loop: CASPPTGNAEAFF. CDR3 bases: TGTGCCAGCCCACCGACAGGCAACGCTGAAGCTTTCTTT.

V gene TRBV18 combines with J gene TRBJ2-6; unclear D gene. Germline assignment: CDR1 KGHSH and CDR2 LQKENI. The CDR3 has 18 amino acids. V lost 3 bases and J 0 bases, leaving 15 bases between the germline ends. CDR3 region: CASSPTPAFFSGANVLTF. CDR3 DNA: TGTGCCAGCTCACCTACCCCAGCTTTTTTCTCTGGGGCCAACGTCCTGACTTTC. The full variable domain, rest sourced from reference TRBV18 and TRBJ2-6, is NAGVMQNPRHLVRRRGQEARLRCSPMKGHSHVYWYRQLPEEGLKFMVYLQKENIIDESGMPKERFSAEFPKEGPSILRIQQVVRGDSAAYFCASSPTPAFFSGANVLTFGAGSRLTVL.

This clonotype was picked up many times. The CDR3 sequence: CASSYDDKTDTQYF. CDR3 nucleotides: TGTGCCAGCAGTTACGACGACAAGACAGATACGCAGTATTTT. This chain connects TRBV6-5 to TRBJ2-3; D remains ambiguous. Trimming took 2 bases from V and 3 from J, leaving 9 bases between them. The germline V gene encodes CDR1 MNHEY and CDR2 SVGAGI. The CDR3 consists of 14 residues.